Shown below are 8 T cell receptor beta chains from a single sample sequenced in a study of spatial heterogeneity in lung cancer. Using its own MiXCR run on the 5' RACE reads, TCRdb lists one record per CDR3 protein. The table includes roughly 80,000 distinct CDR3 sequences, 7.5% to 9.5% detected once. Noted time point: sample taken at primary tumor resection. Sample: PBMCs, taken at surgery. These TCRs come from a male donor with early-stage non-small cell lung cancer.

This clonotype was seen a handful of times. The CDR3 sequence is CASSLDGRPEAFF. The CDR3 region has the DNA TGTGCCAGCAGCTTAGATGGCAGGCCTGAAGCTTTCTTT. V is TRBV7-9 and J is TRBJ1-1; D not resolved. The germline V gene has CDR1 SEHNR and CDR2 FQNEAQ (reference sequence). The CDR3 totals 13 residues. The V end was cut by 1 base, the J end by 6 bases, with 9 bases between.

This clonotype was counted ten times or more. This chain uses TRBV25-1 with TRBJ2-3; possibly TRBD1 for D (6 bases). Germline CDR1 and CDR2: MGHDK and SYGVNS. V was trimmed by 3 bases and J by 5 bases, leaving 9 bases between them. This CDR3 region has 13 residues. CDR3 nucleotide sequence: TGTGCCAGCAGTGATAGCAGGGGAGATACGCAGTATTTT. Protein sequence: CASSDSRGDTQYF.

This chain links TRBV10-3 with TRBJ1-1, with D possibly TRBD1 on 5 matching bases. This CDR3 contains 13 residues. Germline-derived CDR1 and CDR2 are ENHRY and SYGVKD. Deletions cut 5 bases from V and 3 bases from J, with 10 bases between. In DNA form, the CDR3 reads TGTGCCATCAGTATCCAGACAGACACTGAAGCTTTCTTT. It encodes CAISIQTDTEAFF.

This clonotype was found many times. The genes are TRBV28 and TRBJ2-3, with D possibly matching TRBD2 (6 bases). The CDR3 loop spans 15 amino acids. CDR1 is MDHEN and CDR2 is SYDVKM in the germline V gene. Deletions cut 5 bases from V and 6 bases from J, with 18 bases between. In DNA, the CDR3 is TGTGCCAGCAGTGCCCAGGAGGGCCTCGGGGATACGCAGTATTTT. This codes for CASSAQEGLGDTQYF.

At least ten counts were recorded for this clonotype. The CDR3 bases are TGTGCCAGCAGCTCCGAGGGGGTTTTGAACACTGAAGCTTTCTTT. As protein: CASSSEGVLNTEAFF. This chain uses TRBV5-6 with TRBJ1-1; D is possibly TRBD1 (6 bases). Germline assignment: CDR1 SGHDT and CDR2 YYEEEE. V lost 3 bases and J 0 bases, leaving 12 bases between the germline ends. This CDR3 spans 15 amino acids.

This clonotype has a handful of counts. The chain carries TRBV15 and TRBJ2-5, with D hard to call. The CDR3 is 13 residues long. CDR1 LNHNV and CDR2 YYDKDF come from the germline V gene (reference sequence). Trimming pared 5 bases from V and 5 bases from J, leaving 12 bases between. DNA of the CDR3: TGTGCCACCAGCGCCACCCTTTCCGAGACCCAGTACTTC. It translates to CATSATLSETQYF.

There are a few counts of this clonotype. The V call is TRBV3-1, the J call TRBJ1-2, with 9 bases matching TRBD1. V shed 6 bases, J shed 6 bases, and the junction held 8 bases outside the gene matches. This CDR3 region has 14 residues. Germline V CDR1 and CDR2: LGHDT, YNNKEL (reference sequence). The CDR3 loop is CASSQGQGPHGYTF. The CDR3 DNA is TGTGCCAGCAGTCAGGGACAGGGACCACATGGCTACACCTTC.

The chain couples TRBV2 to TRBJ2-7; D not certain. The V end lost 5 bases, the J end lost 6 bases, and 8 bases lay between the germline ends. CDR1 is SNHLY, CDR2 FYNNEI, per germline. The CDR3 has 11 residues. The CDR3 loop is CASSYLVEQYF. CDR3 in DNA: TGTGCCAGCAGTTACCTTGTCGAGCAGTACTTC.